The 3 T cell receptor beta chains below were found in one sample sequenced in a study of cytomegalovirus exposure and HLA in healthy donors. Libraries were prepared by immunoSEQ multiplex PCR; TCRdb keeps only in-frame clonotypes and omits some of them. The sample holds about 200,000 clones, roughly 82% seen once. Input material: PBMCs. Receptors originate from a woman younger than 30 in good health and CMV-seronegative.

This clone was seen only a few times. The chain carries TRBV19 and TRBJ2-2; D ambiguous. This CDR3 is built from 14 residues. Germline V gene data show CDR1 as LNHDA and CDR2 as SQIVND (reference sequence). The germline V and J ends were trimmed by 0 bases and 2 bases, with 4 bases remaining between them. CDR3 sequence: CASSIDPNTGELFF. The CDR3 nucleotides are TGTGCCAGTAGTATAGATCCAAACACCGGGGAGCTGTTTTTT.

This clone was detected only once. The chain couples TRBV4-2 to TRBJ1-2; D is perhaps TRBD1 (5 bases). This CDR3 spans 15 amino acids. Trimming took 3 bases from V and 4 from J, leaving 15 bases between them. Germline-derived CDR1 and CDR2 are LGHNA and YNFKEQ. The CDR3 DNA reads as TGTGCCAGCAGCCAGGAACACAGGAGGGTCTATGGCTACACCTTC. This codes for CASSQEHRRVYGYTF.

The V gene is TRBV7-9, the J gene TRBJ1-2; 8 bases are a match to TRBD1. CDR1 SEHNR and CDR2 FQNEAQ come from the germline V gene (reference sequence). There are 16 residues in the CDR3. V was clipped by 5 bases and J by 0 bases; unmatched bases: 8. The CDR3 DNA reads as TGTGCCAGCAGCCGGACAGGGACGGAAGCTAACTATGGCTACACCTTC. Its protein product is CASSRTGTEANYGYTF.